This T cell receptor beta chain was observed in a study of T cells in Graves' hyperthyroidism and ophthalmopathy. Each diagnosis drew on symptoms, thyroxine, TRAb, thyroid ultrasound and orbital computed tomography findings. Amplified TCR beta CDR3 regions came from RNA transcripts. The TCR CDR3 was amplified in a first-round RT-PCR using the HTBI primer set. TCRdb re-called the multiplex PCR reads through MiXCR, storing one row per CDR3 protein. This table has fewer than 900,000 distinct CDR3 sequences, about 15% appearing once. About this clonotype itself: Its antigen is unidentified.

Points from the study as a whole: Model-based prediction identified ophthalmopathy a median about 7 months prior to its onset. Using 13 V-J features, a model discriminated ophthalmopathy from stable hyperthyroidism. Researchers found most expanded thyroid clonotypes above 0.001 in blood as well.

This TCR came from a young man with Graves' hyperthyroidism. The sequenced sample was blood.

The CDR3 loop reads CAISEVQSDEQYF. In nucleotides, the CDR3 is TGTGCCATCAGTGAAGTGCAGAGTGACGAGCAGTACTTC. The chain employs TRBV10-3 and TRBJ2-7, with D unclear. Trimming shortened V by 3 bases and J by 5 bases, and 11 bases separated the two germline ends. CDR3 length: 13 residues. The germline CDR1 and CDR2 sequences are ENHRY and SYGVKD.